These 7 T cell receptor beta chains share one sample of origin, sequenced in a study of control samples from healthy donors and cancer patients. Profiled with immunoSEQ multiplex PCR; TCRdb holds only in-frame clones, not every one. The repertoire holds fewer than 200,000 clones, with 96% as singletons. The sequenced sample was blood. The receptors come from a woman younger than 45 in good health.

The chain employs TRBV3-1 (or the pseudogene TRBV3-2) and TRBJ2-2; weak D call: TRBD1 (5 bases). The CDR3 length is 15 residues. Deletions cut 3 bases from V and 1 base from J, with 9 bases between. CDR1 and CDR2 from the germline V gene are LGHDT and YNNKEL (reference sequence). The CDR3 DNA reads as TGTGCCAGCAGCCATGAGGACAAGAACACCGGGGAGCTGTTTTTT. Encoded protein: CASSHEDKNTGELFF.

The chain recombines TRBV27 with TRBJ1-6; no clear D gene. Germline V gene sequence: CDR1 MNHEY, CDR2 SMNVEV (reference sequence). This CDR3 contains 14 residues. V dropped 2 bases and J dropped 7 bases, with 9 bases sitting between them. The CDR3 DNA follows: TGTGCCAGCAGTTTAAACAGCGGCAATTCACCCCTCCACTTT. The encoded protein is CASSLNSGNSPLHF.

The chain carries TRBV30 and TRBJ1-2; maybe TRBD1 (5 bases). The V gene's germline CDR1 is GTSNPN and CDR2 SVGIG (reference sequence). V lost 3 bases, J lost 4 bases, and 18 bases lay in between. This CDR3 has 15 residues. Here the CDR3 DNA reads TGTGCCTGGAGCACCGGGCAGGGAGTTATCTATGGCTACACCTTC. Translating it yields CAWSTGQGVIYGYTF. Together with reference TRBV30 and TRBJ1-2, the CDR3 gives the full variable domain: SQTIHQWPATLVQPVGSPLSLECTVEGTSNPNLYWYRQAAGRGLQLLFYSVGIGQISSEVPQNLSASRPQDRQFILSSKKLLLSDSGFYLCAWSTGQGVIYGYTFGSGTRLTVV.

The chain is built from TRBV7-3 and TRBJ2-1, with 7 nucleotides matching TRBD1. V shed 4 bases, J shed 7 bases, and the junction held 7 bases outside the gene matches. CDR3 length equals 14 residues. Looked up from germline, CDR1 is SGHTA and CDR2 is FQGTGA. In nucleotides, the CDR3 is TGTGCCAGCAGCTCTGGTGGGACAGTAAATGAGCAGTTCTTC. Protein sequence: CASSSGGTVNEQFF.

The chain combines TRBV3-1 (or the pseudogene TRBV3-2) with TRBJ1-2; tentative D call: TRBD1 (6 bases). Germline V gives CDR1 LGHDT, CDR2 YNNKEL (reference sequence). The V gene lost 4 bases and the J gene lost 4 bases, with 16 bases spanning the gap. The CDR3 is 15 residues long. CDR3 in amino acids: CASSPGGARGYGYTF. In nucleotides, the CDR3 is TGTGCCAGCAGCCCCGGGGGGGCTCGGGGCTATGGCTACACCTTC.

The rearrangement uses TRBV5-4 and TRBJ2-5; possibly TRBD1 for D (5 bases). V gave up 4 bases and J gave up 4 bases, with 11 bases separating them. Germline CDR1 SGHNT, CDR2 YYREEE (reference sequence). The CDR3 is made up of 13 amino acids. CDR3 DNA: TGTGCCAGCAGCCGAGGACATGTAGAGACCCAGTACTTC. Translation gives CASSRGHVETQYF.

The genes are TRBV28 and TRBJ1-5; 7 bases are a match to TRBD1. Looked up from germline, CDR1 is MDHEN and CDR2 is SYDVKM. The V segment lost 4 bases and the J segment 3 bases; nucleotides outside the gene matches: 3. The CDR3 covers 14 residues. The CDR3 spells CASSWDSLNQPQHF. DNA of the CDR3: TGTGCCAGCAGTTGGGACAGTCTCAATCAGCCCCAGCATTTT.